This T cell receptor beta chain was sequenced for a study of early T cells in non-severe SARS-CoV-2 infection. Study background: Bulk RNA from unsorted whole blood was sequenced; chains were unpaired.

Attachment of unique molecular identifiers was made to individual cDNA molecules. TCRdb reprocessed the 5' RACE reads with MiXCR, giving one entry per CDR3 protein. The sample lists 45,000 to 55,000 distinct CDR3 sequences, around 10% occurring once. V lost 8 bases and J lost 10; bases outside the gene matches: 19. The CDR3 extends over 15 amino acids. CDR1 is SQVTM and CDR2 is ANQGSEA in the germline V gene. Only a few counts were recorded for this clonotype. This chain uses TRBV29-1 with TRBJ2-1; 8 bases fit TRBD2. The sample consisted of whole blood. This clonotype originated in an adult who was a healthcare worker with PCR-confirmed SARS-CoV-2 infection or an uninfected control (not recorded which). CDR3 protein: CSPREPSGLVGEQFF. CDR3 sequence (DNA): TGCAGCCCCCGGGAGCCTAGCGGGCTGGTCGGAGAGCAGTTCTTC.